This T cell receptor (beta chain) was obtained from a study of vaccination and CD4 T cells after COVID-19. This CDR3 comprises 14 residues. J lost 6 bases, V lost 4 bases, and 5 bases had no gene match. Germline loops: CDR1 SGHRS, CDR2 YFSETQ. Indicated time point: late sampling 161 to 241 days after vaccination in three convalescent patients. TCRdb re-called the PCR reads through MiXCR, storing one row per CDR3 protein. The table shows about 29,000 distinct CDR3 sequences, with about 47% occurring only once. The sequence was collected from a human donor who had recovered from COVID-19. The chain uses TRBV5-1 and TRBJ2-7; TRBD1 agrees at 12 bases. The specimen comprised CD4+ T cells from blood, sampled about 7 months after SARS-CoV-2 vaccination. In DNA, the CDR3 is TGCGCCAGCAGCGGAGGGACAGGGGGCGGCGAGCAGTACTTC. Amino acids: CASSGGTGGGEQYF.